A single sample gave rise to the 20 T cell receptor beta chains below, sequenced in a study of blood T cells in healthy people across ages. The authors ran a second PCR of roughly 6 to 12 cycles using a sample-barcoded 5' primer and a J-beta primer mix. TCRdb analysed the 5' RACE reads with MiXCR anew, one entry per CDR3 protein. Of about 680,000 distinct CDR3 sequences in the sample, over 45% are singletons; the top ten hold about 32%. What was sequenced was blood. Source of these receptors: a woman in her sixties or seventies in good health.

This clonotype has a handful of counts. V and J are TRBV4-2 and TRBJ2-1; 8 nucleotides agree with TRBD2. Looked up from germline, CDR1 is LGHNA and CDR2 is YNFKEQ. CDR3 length equals 18 residues. The ends lost 2 bases at V and 7 bases at J; junction bases unmatched: 16. CDR3 sequence reads: CASSQNQATGTSQNEQFF. The CDR3 nucleotides read TGTGCCAGCAGCCAAAACCAAGCGACCGGGACTAGTCAAAATGAGCAGTTCTTC.

The sample holds a few counts of this clonotype. The V gene is TRBV9, the J gene TRBJ2-1, with D possibly matching TRBD2 (5 bases). Germline loops: CDR1 SGDLS, CDR2 YYNGEE. The CDR3 length is 15 residues. The V end was cut by 4 bases, the J end by 3 bases, with 14 bases between. The CDR3 DNA reads as TGTGCCAGCAGCCCCCGGTATCGGGACTACAATGAGCAGTTCTTC. This gives the protein CASSPRYRDYNEQFF.

This chain links TRBV7-9 with TRBJ2-7, with unresolved D. In germline, CDR1 is SEHNR, CDR2 FQNEAQ (reference sequence). The CDR3 is 15 residues long. Trimming took 6 bases from V and 4 from J, leaving 19 bases between them. Written as DNA, the CDR3 is TGTGCCAGCAGTCCGTACAGAGACCTGGGATACGAGCAGTACTTC. Translating it yields CASSPYRDLGYEQYF.

This clonotype occurred many times. This rearrangement joins TRBV7-2 to TRBJ2-3, with D tentatively TRBD1 (5 bases). With 5 bases removed from V and 2 bases from J, the gap between germline ends came to 20 bases. The germline gives CDR1 SGHTA, CDR2 FQGNSA. The CDR3 loop spans 17 amino acids. The CDR3 bases are TGTGCCAGCAGCAGGAATTCAGGGATTAGAGTCACAGATACGCAGTATTTT. Encoded protein: CASSRNSGIRVTDTQYF. The full variable domain, its missing parts supplied by reference TRBV7-2 and TRBJ2-3, is GAGVSQSPSNKVTEKGKDVELRCDPISGHTALYWYRQSLGQGLEFLIYFQGNSAPDKSGLPSDRFSAERTGGSVSTLTIQRTQQEDSAVYLCASSRNSGIRVTDTQYFGPGTRLTVL.

There are a few counts of this clonotype. The J gene is TRBJ2-7, the V gene TRBV20-1; possibly TRBD1 for D (5 bases). CDR1 is DFQATT, CDR2 SNEGSKA, per germline (reference sequence). Trimming took 6 bases from V and 0 from J, leaving 15 bases between them. There are 14 residues in the CDR3. The CDR3 sequence: CSAKTETLSYEQYF. The CDR3 nucleotides are TGCAGTGCCAAGACAGAGACCCTCTCCTACGAGCAGTACTTC.

The chain has TRBV5-1 and TRBJ2-2, with TRBD2 identical over 9 bases. Trimming removed 0 bases from V and 2 bases from J; junction bases left unmatched: 2. CDR3 length: 16 residues. Per germline, CDR1 SGHRS and CDR2 YFSETQ. The chain's CDR3 is CASSLAGTSNTGELFF. CDR3 coding DNA: TGCGCCAGCAGCTTGGCCGGGACTAGCAACACCGGGGAGCTGTTTTTT.

The chain joins TRBV5-1 to TRBJ2-3, with D possibly TRBD2 on 5 matching bases. Trimming removed 2 bases at V and 4 bases at J, with 17 bases between. This CDR3 comprises 16 residues. CDR1 SGHRS and CDR2 YFSETQ come from the germline V gene. DNA of the CDR3: TGCGCCAGCAGCTTACCAGGTGCGGGTCGGTCAGATACGCAGTATTTT. It translates to CASSLPGAGRSDTQYF.

The chain joins TRBV2 to TRBJ2-4, with 9 bases aligning to TRBD2. The DNA matches TRBJ2-7 better at its end, which makes the J call doubtful. Looked up from germline, CDR1 is SNHLY and CDR2 is FYNNEI. The CDR3 length is 16 residues. CDR3 residues: CASSERSGRLSYEQYF. As DNA, the CDR3 is TGTGCCAGCAGTGAGAGGAGCGGGAGGTTGAGCTACGAGCAGTACTTC.

This sequence joins TRBV5-1 and TRBJ2-2; unclear D gene. V was trimmed by 0 bases and J by 3 bases, leaving 9 bases between them. Germline V gene data show CDR1 as SGHRS and CDR2 as YFSETQ. The CDR3 length is 15 residues. CDR3 sequence (DNA): TGCGCCAGCAGCTTGGGGGAATACGACACCGGGGAGCTGTTTTTT. Amino acids: CASSLGEYDTGELFF.

This sequence joins TRBV6-5 and TRBJ2-1; D is ambiguous. V lost 7 bases and J lost 0, with 7 bases in between. This CDR3 contains 13 residues. The germline V gene has CDR1 MNHEY and CDR2 SVGAGI. DNA for the CDR3: TGTGCCAGCAATAGTCGCTCCTACAATGAGCAGTTCTTC. Amino acids: CASNSRSYNEQFF.

This clonotype was recorded many times. V is TRBV29-1 and J is TRBJ2-7; a weak D match, TRBD2 (6 bases). Between the trimmed V and J ends, which lost 3 bases and 4 bases, there was a span of 10 bases. Germline CDR1 SQVTM, CDR2 ANQGSEA. The CDR3 spans 12 residues. This CDR3 is CSVDSGGYEQYF. CDR3 coding DNA: TGCAGCGTTGACTCCGGGGGTTACGAGCAGTACTTC.

The chain couples TRBV28 to TRBJ1-2; 7 positions agree with TRBD1. The CDR3 runs 12 residues. The germline V gene encodes CDR1 MDHEN and CDR2 SYDVKM. J was trimmed by 6 bases and V by 8 bases; bases with no gene match: 6. The CDR3 region is CASRDRVHGYTF. CDR3 coding DNA: TGTGCCAGCCGAGACAGGGTTCATGGCTACACCTTC.

This chain uses TRBV7-9 with TRBJ2-5; 9 nucleotides line up with TRBD1. Germline V gene lookup returns CDR1 SEHNR and CDR2 FQNEAQ (reference sequence). Germline trimming cut 4 bases from V and 2 bases from J; bases unmatched to any gene: 8. The CDR3 sequence is 16 residues long. The CDR3 protein is CASSSSRQGGQETQYF. The CDR3, as DNA: TGTGCCAGCAGCTCGTCCCGACAGGGGGGGCAAGAGACCCAGTACTTC.

The V gene is TRBV2, the J gene TRBJ1-4; 9 nucleotides line up with TRBD1. Germline CDR1 reads SNHLY; CDR2 reads FYNNEI. Losses at the gene ends were 4 bases for V and 8 bases for J; bases not matched to a gene: 8. This CDR3 spans 15 amino acids. CDR3 DNA sequence: TGTGCCAGCAGTGCCCGACAGGGGGTGGGCGAAAAACTGTTTTTT. It specifies CASSARQGVGEKLFF.

The chain recombines TRBV29-1 with TRBJ1-1; D perhaps matches TRBD1 (6 bases). CDR1 is SQVTM and CDR2 is ANQGSEA in the germline V gene. This CDR3 comprises 15 residues. Trimming removed 3 bases from V and 7 bases from J, with 21 bases in between. CDR3 coding DNA: TGCAGCGTTGATTCCCCCCGGAGGGGGGCGGGTGAAGCTTTCTTT. As protein: CSVDSPRRGAGEAFF.

In regard to this clonotype: The junction shows a germline mismatch at one end, possibly a read error. The rearrangement uses TRBV12-3 or TRBV12-4 and TRBJ2-6; 8 nucleotides match TRBD2. CDR3 length: 18 amino acids. In DNA form, the CDR3 reads TGTGCCAGCAGTCGGACTAGCAGGCCCGCCCTGGGGGCCAACGTTCTGACTTTC. This encodes CASSRTSRPALGANVLTF.

The chain couples TRBV5-1 to TRBJ2-4; D is possibly TRBD2 (6 bases). The closer fit of TRBJ2-7 to the DNA end suggests the J call may be wrong. The CDR3 has 15 amino acids. Per germline, CDR1 SGHRS and CDR2 YFSETQ. DNA of the CDR3: TGCGCCAGCAGCTTGGCAGTGGGGACTTGGGACGAGCAGTACTTC. Protein sequence: CASSLAVGTWDEQYF.

The CDR3 DNA reads TGTGCCAGCAGTTTACAGGGAGGTCGGAACACTGAAGCTTTCTTT. It yields the protein CASSLQGGRNTEAFF. The chain joins TRBV28 to TRBJ1-1; possible D gene TRBD1, 5 bases. The germline V gene encodes CDR1 MDHEN and CDR2 SYDVKM. V dropped 2 bases and J dropped 1 base, with 11 bases sitting between them. The CDR3 consists of 15 residues.

The chain is built from TRBV5-1 and TRBJ1-2; 8 bases fit TRBD1. V gave up 2 bases and J gave up 8 bases; unmatched junction bases: 11. Germline loops: CDR1 SGHRS, CDR2 YFSETQ. This CDR3 is 15 amino acids long. CDR3 sequence reads: CASSFTGTGSRGYTF. Here the CDR3 DNA reads TGCGCCAGCAGCTTCACCGGGACAGGTTCGAGAGGCTACACCTTC.

The chain employs TRBV6-4 and TRBJ1-1; no clear D. The V end lost 8 bases, the J end lost 11 bases, and 12 bases lay between the germline ends. The CDR3 covers 10 residues. Germline values: CDR1 MRHNA, CDR2 SNTAGT. Written as DNA, the CDR3 is TGTGCCAGCCACTCCCGGCGGGCTTTCTTT. This gives the protein CASHSRRAFF.